This entry features one T cell receptor (beta chain) sequence. The target antigen is unknown. V was clipped by 2 bases and J by 4 bases, with 18 bases between them. The germline gives CDR1 KGHSH, CDR2 LQKENI. The CDR3 is made up of 16 amino acids. The immunoSEQ assay was v3.0, run at survey level. Data came from immunoSEQ multiplex PCR; TCRdb stores just in-frame clones and leaves some out. Counted here are around 12,000 clones, about 87% occurring once; the ten biggest clones make up roughly 21%. This sample was included in a study of long-term antiretroviral therapy in people with HIV. Broader study findings: HIV repertoires had narrower CDR3 length ranges than controls. Clones that had undergone expansion before ART dominated the repertoire at all time points. Information on adherence to ART, viral resistance or therapy changes was unavailable.

One or more pre-ART and two or more post-ART PBMC samples were available from each donor. The sequenced sample was unsorted PBMCs, obtained 2.1 years after starting antiretroviral therapy. The chain is built from TRBV18 and TRBJ2-7; D gene unclear. The sequence derives from a woman aged 40 to 50 with HIV. The chain's CDR3 is CASSPMGIGTSYEQYF. Written as DNA, the CDR3 is TGTGCCAGCTCACCAATGGGGATAGGTACTTCTTACGAGCAGTACTTC. The whole variable domain, remainder taken from reference TRBV18 and TRBJ2-7, is NAGVMQNPRHLVRRRGQEARLRCSPMKGHSHVYWYRQLPEEGLKFMVYLQKENIIDESGMPKERFSAEFPKEGPSILRIQQVVRGDSAAYFCASSPMGIGTSYEQYFGPGTRLTVT.